The 26 T cell receptor beta chains in this list originate from one sample, sequenced in a study of cytomegalovirus exposure and HLA in healthy donors. Sequenced by immunoSEQ multiplex PCR; TCRdb stores in-frame clones only, minus some. The sample includes approximately 82,000 clones, 95% seen only once; the top ten take nearly 0.7%. Sequencing used PBMCs. All receptors come from a woman under 30 in good health and CMV-seronegative.

This chain connects TRBV5-1 to TRBJ1-1, with TRBD1 identical over 7 bases. Trimming at V came to 4 bases and at J to 1 base, leaving 4 bases not matched to a gene. Germline loops: CDR1 SGHRS, CDR2 YFSETQ. The length of the CDR3 is 14 residues. The CDR3 DNA follows: TGCGCCAGCAGCAGGGGACAGCCGAACACTGAAGCTTTCTTT. Amino acid sequence: CASSRGQPNTEAFF.

This chain connects TRBV7-9 to TRBJ2-3, with D possibly being TRBD2 (6 bases). Germline V gene sequence: CDR1 SEHNR, CDR2 FQNEAQ (reference sequence). This CDR3 is 16 amino acids long. V was cut by 5 bases and J by 2 bases, with 17 bases left in between. CDR3 sequence (DNA): TGTGCCAGCAGCACCGAGGGTAGCGGCTTCACAGATACGCAGTATTTT. This sequence encodes CASSTEGSGFTDTQYF.

In its sample, this clone was seen a few times. V usage is TRBV5-4 and J usage is TRBJ2-1; 10 bases are shared with TRBD2. The length of the CDR3 is 17 residues. Trimming removed 1 base from V and 3 bases from J; junction bases left unmatched: 7. Germline CDR1 and CDR2: SGHNT and YYREEE (reference sequence). CDR3 residues: CASSLSSGRVFYNEQFF. The CDR3, as DNA: TGTGCCAGCAGCTTGTCTAGCGGGAGAGTTTTCTACAATGAGCAGTTCTTC.

This chain uses TRBV5-8 with TRBJ1-2; D is perhaps TRBD1 (5 bases). Germline CDR1 and CDR2: SGHTS and YDEGEE. CDR3 length equals 13 residues. Trimming stripped 2 bases from V and 8 bases from J, with 13 bases between. CDR3 region: CASSFESRVGYTF. The CDR3, as DNA: TGTGCCAGCAGCTTTGAATCCAGGGTGGGCTACACCTTC.

Concerning this clone itself: The junction shows a germline mismatch at one end, possibly a read error. The rearrangement joins TRBV7-9 to TRBJ1-6, with D possibly being TRBD1 (6 bases). Germline values: CDR1 SEHNR, CDR2 FQNEAQ (reference sequence). The CDR3 is 14 residues long. CDR3 DNA: TGTGCCAGCAGCTTATCCAGGGGAAATTCACCCCTCCGCTTT. Its protein product is CASSLSRGNSPLRF.

The chain carries TRBV5-4 and TRBJ2-2, with D tentatively TRBD1 (6 bases). Trimming removed 5 bases from V and 1 base from J, with 12 bases in between. The germline gives CDR1 SGHNT, CDR2 YYREEE (reference sequence). The CDR3 spans 15 residues. CDR3 region: CASSTGTQNTGELFF. As DNA, the CDR3 is TGTGCCAGCAGTACCGGGACACAGAACACCGGGGAGCTGTTTTTT.

This chain joins TRBV6-5 and TRBJ1-5, with TRBD1 as a possible D gene (5 bases). The germline V gene has CDR1 MNHEY and CDR2 SVGAGI. The CDR3 is 12 amino acids. V dropped 6 bases and J dropped 6 bases, with 9 bases sitting between them. The CDR3 region has the DNA TGTGCCAGCAGCGACAGAGGTCAGCCCCAGCATTTT. Translation gives CASSDRGQPQHF.

V usage is TRBV6-4 and J usage is TRBJ2-3, with 8 bases fitting TRBD1. The germline V gene encodes CDR1 MRHNA and CDR2 SNTAGT. Losses at the gene ends were 10 bases for V and 1 base for J; bases not matched to a gene: 10. This CDR3 comprises 15 residues. The CDR3 nucleotides read TGTGCCACCTCCCAGGGGGCTGTGGGCACAGATACGCAGTATTTT. It is translated as CATSQGAVGTDTQYF.

The gene calls are TRBV4-1 and TRBJ1-5; D is undetermined. Per the germline V gene, CDR1 is MGHRA and CDR2 is YSYEKL. CDR3 length equals 16 residues. V was cut by 1 base and J by 7 bases, with 17 bases left in between. This chain's CDR3 is CASSQGLLPQRQPQHF. As DNA, the CDR3 is TGCGCCAGCAGCCAAGGACTTCTCCCCCAGAGGCAGCCCCAGCATTTT.

The rearrangement links TRBV5-4 to TRBJ1-2, with D tentatively TRBD1 (5 bases). The CDR3 runs 13 residues. Looked up from germline, CDR1 is SGHNT and CDR2 is YYREEE (reference sequence). V was pared by 6 bases and J by 3 bases, with 12 bases between. CDR3 amino acids: CASNSDMDYGYTF. For the CDR3, the DNA is TGTGCCAGCAACTCGGACATGGACTATGGCTACACCTTC.

The chain carries TRBV2 and TRBJ2-3; 10 bases are shared with TRBD2. Germline V gives CDR1 SNHLY, CDR2 FYNNEI. The V gene end was trimmed by 6 bases and the J gene end by 5 bases; junction bases not matched to a gene: 8. The CDR3 is 15 amino acids. CDR3 sequence: CASRGPLAGGDTQYF. The CDR3 DNA reads TGTGCCAGCAGGGGACCCTTAGCGGGAGGAGATACGCAGTATTTT.

This rearrangement joins TRBV5-4 to TRBJ1-4; D is perhaps TRBD1 (5 bases). Trimming left V 5 bases short and J 0 bases short, with 11 bases between. The CDR3 extends over 15 amino acids. CDR1 and CDR2 from the germline V gene are SGHNT and YYREEE (reference sequence). CDR3 residues: CASSSGGSTNEKLFF. CDR3 nucleotide sequence: TGTGCCAGCAGTTCGGGGGGGTCAACTAATGAAAAACTGTTTTTT.

The rearrangement links TRBV4-3 to TRBJ2-7; D is possibly TRBD2 (7 bases). The V end lost 1 base, the J end lost 2 bases, and 9 bases lay between the germline ends. Per germline, CDR1 LGHNA and CDR2 YSLEER. The CDR3 is 14 amino acids. CDR3 in amino acids: CASSQAGGPYEQYF. Written as DNA, the CDR3 is TGCGCCAGCAGCCAAGCGGGGGGCCCCTACGAGCAGTACTTC.

The chain uses TRBV5-1 and TRBJ2-2; D is perhaps TRBD1 (5 bases). This CDR3 spans 14 amino acids. V lost 1 base and J lost 8, with 12 bases in between. Per germline, CDR1 SGHRS and CDR2 YFSETQ. The chain's CDR3 is CASSLRGSPGELFF. DNA for the CDR3: TGCGCCAGCAGCTTGAGGGGATCCCCAGGGGAGCTGTTTTTT.

The chain joins TRBV28 to TRBJ2-7, with a weak D call TRBD2 (6 bases). This CDR3 has 14 residues. The germline V gene has CDR1 MDHEN and CDR2 SYDVKM. V was pared by 3 bases and J by 5 bases, with 14 bases between. The CDR3 loop reads CASSFGGTGDEQYF. The DNA for the CDR3 is TGTGCCAGCAGTTTTGGGGGGACGGGTGACGAGCAGTACTTC.

The gene calls are TRBV4-1 and TRBJ2-1; D not resolved. Germline-derived CDR1 and CDR2 are MGHRA and YSYEKL. CDR3 length: 15 amino acids. V was trimmed by 0 bases and J by 0 bases, leaving 6 bases between them. The CDR3 region has the DNA TGCGCCAGCAGCCAAGATGGTAGCTCCTACAATGAGCAGTTCTTC. Residues: CASSQDGSSYNEQFF.

This rearrangement joins TRBV18 to TRBJ2-7; 7 bases agree with TRBD2. Germline trimming cut 2 bases from V and 5 bases from J; bases unmatched to any gene: 3. The CDR3 runs to 13 residues. The germline V gene encodes CDR1 KGHSH and CDR2 LQKENI. The CDR3 loop is CASSPGGGHEQYF. In DNA form, the CDR3 reads TGTGCCAGCTCACCAGGCGGGGGTCACGAGCAGTACTTC. The variable domain in full, with the rest retrieved from reference TRBV18 and TRBJ2-7, is NAGVMQNPRHLVRRRGQEARLRCSPMKGHSHVYWYRQLPEEGLKFMVYLQKENIIDESGMPKERFSAEFPKEGPSILRIQQVVRGDSAAYFCASSPGGGHEQYFGPGTRLTVT.

The chain links TRBV9 to TRBJ1-1; D ambiguous. Germline lookup yields CDR1 SGDLS and CDR2 YYNGEE. This CDR3 comprises 16 residues. V was pared by 4 bases and J by 0 bases, with 16 bases between. CDR3 in amino acids: CASSPPRGTMNTEAFF. For the CDR3, the DNA is TGTGCCAGCAGCCCTCCCCGAGGCACCATGAACACTGAAGCTTTCTTT.

The rearrangement uses TRBV6-5 and TRBJ2-1; the D is unclear. With 0 bases removed from V and 0 bases from J, the gap between germline ends came to 6 bases. Germline values: CDR1 MNHEY, CDR2 SVGAGI. The CDR3 covers 15 residues. The CDR3 region is CASSYSESSYNEQFF. CDR3 coding DNA: TGTGCCAGCAGTTACTCGGAGTCCTCCTACAATGAGCAGTTCTTC.

This sequence joins TRBV6-4 and TRBJ2-3, with 8 bases lining up with TRBD2. The V gene's germline CDR1 is MRHNA and CDR2 SNTAGT. The CDR3 is 16 residues long. The ends lost 2 bases at V and 4 bases at J; junction bases unmatched: 8. CDR3 bases: TGTGCCAGCAGTGACAATGCGGGAGGAAGTGCAGATACGCAGTATTTT. As protein: CASSDNAGGSADTQYF.

The chain carries TRBV7-2 and TRBJ2-6; D gene uncertain. Trimming cost V 3 bases and J 4 bases, with 22 bases left between them. CDR3 length equals 19 residues. CDR1 is SGHTA and CDR2 is FQGNSA in the germline V gene. This CDR3 is CASSLGPLIRVVGANVLTF. In DNA form, the CDR3 reads TGTGCCAGCAGCTTGGGTCCTTTGATACGGGTCGTAGGGGCCAACGTCCTGACTTTC.

V usage is TRBV2 and J usage is TRBJ1-5, with D perhaps TRBD1 (6 bases). The CDR3 has 16 residues. The germline CDR1 and CDR2 sequences are SNHLY and FYNNEI. The germline V and J ends were trimmed by 6 bases and 0 bases, with 15 bases remaining between them. CDR3 in DNA: TGTGCCAGCAGGGCCTTCTGGACAGATAGCAATCAGCCCCAGCATTTT. This translates into CASRAFWTDSNQPQHF.

The chain carries TRBV19 and TRBJ2-3; D gene ambiguous. The germline V gene has CDR1 LNHDA and CDR2 SQIVND (reference sequence). With 3 bases removed from V and 5 bases from J, the gap between germline ends came to 18 bases. This CDR3 region has 16 residues. The CDR3 coding sequence is TGTGCCAGTAGTATCTCTCACGCCAGCCCGGGAGATACGCAGTATTTT. As protein: CASSISHASPGDTQYF.

Of note for this clone: This same CDR3 is encoded by further DNA sequences in the sample. This chain joins TRBV7-8 and TRBJ2-2; D uncertain. This CDR3 comprises 15 residues. The germline V gene has CDR1 SGHVS and CDR2 FQNEAQ. V lost 1 base, J lost 0 bases, and 6 bases lay in between. The CDR3, as DNA: TGTGCCAGCAGCTTAGGGGCCTCGAACACCGGGGAGCTGTTTTTT. Encoded protein: CASSLGASNTGELFF.

The sample holds one count of this clone. The V and J genes are TRBV19 and TRBJ2-7; D perhaps matches TRBD1 (6 bases). Germline CDR1 and CDR2: LNHDA and SQIVND (reference sequence). Between the trimmed V and J ends, which lost 10 bases and 12 bases, there was a span of 19 bases. The CDR3 totals 11 residues. In DNA form, the CDR3 reads TGTGCCACCAGAGGGTCGGACAGTAGGTACTTC. Protein sequence: CATRGSDSRYF. Together with reference TRBV19 and TRBJ2-7, the CDR3 gives the full variable domain: DGGITQSPKYLFRKEGQNVTLSCEQNLNHDAMYWYRQDPGQGLRLIYYSQIVNDFQKGDIAEGYSVSREKKESFPLTVTSAQKNPTAFYLCATRGSDSRYFGPGTRLTVT.

The gene calls are TRBV18 and TRBJ1-1; tentative D call: TRBD1 (6 bases). The CDR3 runs to 16 residues. The V end was cut by 2 bases, the J end by 0 bases, with 13 bases between. Germline CDR1 is KGHSH and CDR2 is LQKENI. CDR3 in DNA: TGTGCCAGCTCACCATCTCCGCCAGGGGTGAACACTGAAGCTTTCTTT. Its translation: CASSPSPPGVNTEAFF.